This T cell receptor beta chain was recorded in a study of CD8 T cells in Susac syndrome. RNA, at about 0.45 to 1 ug, was reverse transcribed with random hexamers. The amplification used immunoSEQ multiplex PCR on TCR beta CDR3; it spanned 54 Vbeta and 13 Jbeta. TCRdb called the immunoSEQ multiplex PCR reads again in MiXCR, with one record for every CDR3 protein. The data show approximately 230,000 distinct CDR3 sequences, about 93% seen once. Deletions cut 3 bases from V and 4 bases from J, with 17 bases between. CDR3 size: 16 residues. The germline V gene has CDR1 SGDLS and CDR2 YYNGEE. The chain has TRBV9 and TRBJ2-1; TRBD1 might be the D (5 bases). The TCR originated in a human donor with multiple sclerosis. The sequenced material came from CD4+ T cells from PBMCs. Written as DNA, the CDR3 is TGTGCCAGCAGCGAGACAGACCGGCCTGATTACAATGAGCAGTTCTTC. Amino acid sequence: CASSETDRPDYNEQFF.